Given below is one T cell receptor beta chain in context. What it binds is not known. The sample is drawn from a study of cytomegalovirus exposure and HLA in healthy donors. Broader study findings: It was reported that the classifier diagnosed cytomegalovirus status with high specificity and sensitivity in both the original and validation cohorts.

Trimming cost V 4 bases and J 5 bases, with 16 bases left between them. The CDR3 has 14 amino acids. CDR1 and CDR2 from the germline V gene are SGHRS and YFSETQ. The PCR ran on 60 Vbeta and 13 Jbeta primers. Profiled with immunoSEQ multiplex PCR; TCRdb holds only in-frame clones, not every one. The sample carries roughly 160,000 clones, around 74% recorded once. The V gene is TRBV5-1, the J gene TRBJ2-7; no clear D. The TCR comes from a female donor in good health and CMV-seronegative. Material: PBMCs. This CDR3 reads CASSPFTGVDEQYF. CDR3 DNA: TGCGCCAGCAGCCCCTTCACCGGAGTTGACGAGCAGTACTTC. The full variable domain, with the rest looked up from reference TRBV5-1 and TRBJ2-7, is KAGVTQTPRYLIKTRGQQVTLSCSPISGHRSVSWYQQTPGQGLQFLFEYFSETQRNKGNFPGRFSGRQFSNSRSEMNVSTLELGDSALYLCASSPFTGVDEQYFGPGTRLTVT.